This T cell receptor beta chain was identified during a study of OX40 agonist ivuxolimab in advanced cancers. For the study at large: Ivuxolimab, an antibody acting as an agonist of OX40 (CD134), was used to treat patients.

This clone turned up a few times. Measured with immunoSEQ multiplex PCR; TCRdb has only the in-frame clones, and not every one. This table has 55,000 to 70,000 clones, about 85% appearing once. V was shortened by 3 bases and J by 0 bases, with 12 bases between the two germline ends. The CDR3 has 15 amino acids. Germline CDR1 is SGHDN and CDR2 is FVKESK. V and J are TRBV14 and TRBJ2-7, with D maybe TRBD2 (5 bases). The receptor was derived from an adult with an advanced solid tumor such as melanoma, head and neck, liver or kidney cancer. Sequencing used CD4+ or CD8+ T cells sorted from blood, obtained in a trial of the OX40 agonist ivuxolimab. The DNA for the CDR3 is TGTGCCAGCAGCCACCTAGCCCGAAGCTCCTACGAGCAGTACTTC. Its translation: CASSHLARSSYEQYF.